One TCR beta chain is described in this entry. The data were taken from a study of technical replicates of blood from a handful of donors. Germline CDR1 reads SQVTM; CDR2 reads ANQGSEA. This CDR3 spans 13 amino acids. V dropped 6 bases and J dropped 2; count of bases not matched to a gene: 6. Data came from immunoSEQ multiplex PCR; TCRdb stores just in-frame clones and leaves some out. The profile shows 70,000 to 85,000 clones, 80% to 95% of them singletons. The chain links TRBV29-1 to TRBJ2-7; 8 positions match TRBD2. The receptor was derived from a human donor in good health. The sample consisted of T cells isolated from PBMCs. CDR3 sequence: CSVRAGEAYEQYF. The CDR3 DNA sequence: TGCAGCGTCCGAGCGGGGGAGGCCTACGAGCAGTACTTC.